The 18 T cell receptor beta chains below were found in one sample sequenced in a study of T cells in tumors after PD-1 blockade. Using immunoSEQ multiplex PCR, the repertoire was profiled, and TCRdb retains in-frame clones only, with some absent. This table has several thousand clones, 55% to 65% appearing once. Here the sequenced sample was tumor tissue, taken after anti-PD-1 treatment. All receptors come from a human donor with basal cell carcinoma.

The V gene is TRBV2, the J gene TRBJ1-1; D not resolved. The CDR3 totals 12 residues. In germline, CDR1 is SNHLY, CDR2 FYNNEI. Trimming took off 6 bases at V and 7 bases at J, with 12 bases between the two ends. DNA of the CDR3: TGTGCCAGCAGGGACCCCTGGGTTGAAGCTTTCTTT. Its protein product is CASRDPWVEAFF.

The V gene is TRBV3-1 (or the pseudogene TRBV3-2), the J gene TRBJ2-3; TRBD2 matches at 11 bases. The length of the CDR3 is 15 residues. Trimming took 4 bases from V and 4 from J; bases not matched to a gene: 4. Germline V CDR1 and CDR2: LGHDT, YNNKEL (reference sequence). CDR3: CASSLNSGRADTQYF. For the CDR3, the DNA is TGTGCCAGCAGCCTCAATAGCGGGAGGGCAGATACGCAGTATTTT.

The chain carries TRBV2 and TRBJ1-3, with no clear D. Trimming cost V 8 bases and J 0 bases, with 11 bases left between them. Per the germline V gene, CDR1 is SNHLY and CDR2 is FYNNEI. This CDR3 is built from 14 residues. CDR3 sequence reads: CASLRDLSGNTIYF. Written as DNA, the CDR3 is TGTGCCAGCCTCCGGGATCTCTCTGGAAACACCATATATTTT.

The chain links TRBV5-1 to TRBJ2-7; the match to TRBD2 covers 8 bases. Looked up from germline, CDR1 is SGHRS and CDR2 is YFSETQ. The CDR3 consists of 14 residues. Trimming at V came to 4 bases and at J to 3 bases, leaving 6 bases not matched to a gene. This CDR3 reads CASSRGLGDYEQYF. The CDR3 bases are TGCGCCAGCAGCAGGGGACTAGGGGACTACGAGCAGTACTTC.

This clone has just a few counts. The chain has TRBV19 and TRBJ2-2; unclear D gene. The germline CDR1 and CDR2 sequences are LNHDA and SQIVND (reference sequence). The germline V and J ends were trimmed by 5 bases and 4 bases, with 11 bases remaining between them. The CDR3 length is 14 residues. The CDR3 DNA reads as TGTGCCAGTAGTTTCTGGGCAGCCACCGGGGAGCTGTTTTTT. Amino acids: CASSFWAATGELFF.

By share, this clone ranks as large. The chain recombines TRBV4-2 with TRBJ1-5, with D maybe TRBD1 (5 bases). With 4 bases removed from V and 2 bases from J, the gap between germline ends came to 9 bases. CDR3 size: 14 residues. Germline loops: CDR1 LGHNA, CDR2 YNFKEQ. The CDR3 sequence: CASSPGQGNQPQHF. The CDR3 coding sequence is TGTGCCAGCAGCCCCGGACAAGGCAATCAGCCCCAGCATTTT.

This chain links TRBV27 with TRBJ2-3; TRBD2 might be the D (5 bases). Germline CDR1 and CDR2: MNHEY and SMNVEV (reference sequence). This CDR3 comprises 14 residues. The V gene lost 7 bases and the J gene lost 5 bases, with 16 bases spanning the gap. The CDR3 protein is CASKSPGMGDTQYF. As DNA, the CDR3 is TGTGCCAGCAAAAGCCCGGGAATGGGAGATACGCAGTATTTT.

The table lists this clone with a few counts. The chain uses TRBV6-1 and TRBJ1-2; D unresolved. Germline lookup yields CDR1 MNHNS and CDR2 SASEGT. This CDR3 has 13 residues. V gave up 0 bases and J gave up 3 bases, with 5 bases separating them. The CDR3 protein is CASSEAADYGYTF. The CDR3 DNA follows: TGTGCCAGCAGTGAAGCGGCGGACTATGGCTACACCTTC.

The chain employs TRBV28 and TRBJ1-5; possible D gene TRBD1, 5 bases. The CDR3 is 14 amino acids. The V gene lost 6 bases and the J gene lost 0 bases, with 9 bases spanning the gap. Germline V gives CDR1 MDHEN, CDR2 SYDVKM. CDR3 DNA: TGTGCCAGCAGCCAGGGTGGTAGCAATCAGCCCCAGCATTTT. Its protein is CASSQGGSNQPQHF.

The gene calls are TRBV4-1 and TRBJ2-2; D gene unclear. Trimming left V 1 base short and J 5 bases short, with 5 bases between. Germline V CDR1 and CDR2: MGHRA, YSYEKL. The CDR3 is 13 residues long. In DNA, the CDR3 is TGCGCCAGCAGCCAAGGGCAGACCGGGGAGCTGTTTTTT. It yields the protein CASSQGQTGELFF.

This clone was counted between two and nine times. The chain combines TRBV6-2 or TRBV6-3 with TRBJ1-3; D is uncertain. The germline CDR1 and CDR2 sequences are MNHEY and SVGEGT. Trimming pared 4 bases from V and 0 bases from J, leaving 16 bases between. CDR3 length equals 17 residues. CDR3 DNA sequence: TGTGCCAGCAGTTTGCGACGCACTACAATCTCTGGAAACACCATATATTTT. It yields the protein CASSLRRTTISGNTIYF.

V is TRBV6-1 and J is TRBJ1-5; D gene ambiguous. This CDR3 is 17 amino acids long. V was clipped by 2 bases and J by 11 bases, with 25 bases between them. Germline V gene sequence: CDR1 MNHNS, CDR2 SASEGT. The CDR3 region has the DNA TGTGCCAGCAGTGAATTAGGACGGACCATCCTCCTATCGACCCAGCATTTT. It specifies CASSELGRTILLSTQHF.

The CDR3 region is CSAVGTGLGEQYF. The CDR3 region has the DNA TGCAGCGCGGTTGGGACAGGGCTAGGCGAGCAGTACTTC. The rearrangement joins TRBV29-1 to TRBJ2-7, with 9 bases fitting TRBD1. Germline V gene lookup returns CDR1 SQVTM and CDR2 ANQGSEA. V was pared by 7 bases and J by 6 bases, with 10 bases of the junction left unmatched. The CDR3 length is 13 residues.

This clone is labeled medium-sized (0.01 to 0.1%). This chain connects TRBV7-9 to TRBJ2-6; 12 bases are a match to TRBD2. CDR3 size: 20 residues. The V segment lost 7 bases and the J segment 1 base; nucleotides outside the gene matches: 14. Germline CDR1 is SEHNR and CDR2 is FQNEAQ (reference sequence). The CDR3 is CASTLTSGRYDGSGANVLTF. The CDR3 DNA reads TGTGCCAGCACTCTGACTAGCGGGAGATACGATGGGTCTGGGGCCAACGTCCTGACTTTC.

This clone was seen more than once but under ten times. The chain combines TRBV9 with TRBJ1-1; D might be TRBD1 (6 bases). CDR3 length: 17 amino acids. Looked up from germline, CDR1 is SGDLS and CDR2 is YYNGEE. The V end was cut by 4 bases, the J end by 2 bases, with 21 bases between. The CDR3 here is CASSPGIKQGGNTEAFF. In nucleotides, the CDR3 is TGTGCCAGCAGCCCCGGGATCAAACAGGGAGGTAACACTGAAGCTTTCTTT.

CDR3 DNA sequence: TGTGCCAGTAGGGTTGACAGGAGCCCCTACAATGAGCAGTTCTTC. This translates into CASRVDRSPYNEQFF. This chain links TRBV19 with TRBJ2-1, with D perhaps matching TRBD1 (6 bases). Germline-derived CDR1 and CDR2 are LNHDA and SQIVND (reference sequence). The V gene lost 6 bases and the J gene lost 2 bases, with 14 bases spanning the gap. The CDR3 is 15 amino acids.

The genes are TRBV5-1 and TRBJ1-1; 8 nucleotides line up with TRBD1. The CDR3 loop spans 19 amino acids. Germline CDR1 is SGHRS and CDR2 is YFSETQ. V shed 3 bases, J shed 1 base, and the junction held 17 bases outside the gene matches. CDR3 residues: CASSSTTGGPGTGNTEAFF. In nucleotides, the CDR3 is TGCGCCAGCAGCTCGACCACCGGGGGGCCCGGGACAGGGAACACTGAAGCTTTCTTT.

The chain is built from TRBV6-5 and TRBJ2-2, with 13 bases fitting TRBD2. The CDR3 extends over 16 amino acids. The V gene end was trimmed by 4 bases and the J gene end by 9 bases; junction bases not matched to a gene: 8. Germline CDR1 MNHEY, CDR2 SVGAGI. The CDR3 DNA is TGTGCCAGCAGTTTCTTCGGGACTAGCGGGATCAGGGAGCTGTTTTTT. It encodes CASSFFGTSGIRELFF.